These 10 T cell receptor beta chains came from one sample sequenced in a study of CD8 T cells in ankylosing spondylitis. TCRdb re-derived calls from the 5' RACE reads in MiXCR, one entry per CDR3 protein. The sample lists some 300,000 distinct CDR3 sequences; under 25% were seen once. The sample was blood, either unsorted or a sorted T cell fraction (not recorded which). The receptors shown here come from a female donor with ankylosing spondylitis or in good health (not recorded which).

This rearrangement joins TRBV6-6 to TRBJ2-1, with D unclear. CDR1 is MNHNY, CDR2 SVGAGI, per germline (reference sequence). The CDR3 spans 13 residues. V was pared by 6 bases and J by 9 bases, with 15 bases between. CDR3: CASSPLRESEQFF. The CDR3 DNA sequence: TGTGCCAGCAGCCCCCTCCGAGAATCTGAGCAGTTCTTC.

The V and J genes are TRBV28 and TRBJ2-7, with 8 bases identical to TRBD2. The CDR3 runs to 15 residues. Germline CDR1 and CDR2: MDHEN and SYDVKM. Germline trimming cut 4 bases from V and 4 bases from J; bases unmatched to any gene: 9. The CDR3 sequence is CASSWPAGESYEQYF. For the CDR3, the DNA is TGTGCCAGCAGTTGGCCAGCGGGAGAATCGTACGAGCAGTACTTC.

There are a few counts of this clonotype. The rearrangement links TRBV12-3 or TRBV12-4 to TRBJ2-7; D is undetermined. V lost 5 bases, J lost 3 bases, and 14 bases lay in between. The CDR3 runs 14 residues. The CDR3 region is CASSPLGSLYEQYF. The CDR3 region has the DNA TGTGCCAGCAGTCCCCTTGGTAGCCTCTACGAGCAGTACTTC.

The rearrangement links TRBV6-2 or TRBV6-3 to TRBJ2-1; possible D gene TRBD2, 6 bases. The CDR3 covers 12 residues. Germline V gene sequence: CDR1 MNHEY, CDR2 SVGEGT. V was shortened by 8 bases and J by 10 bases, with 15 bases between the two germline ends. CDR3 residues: CASGTGVREQFF. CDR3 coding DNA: TGTGCCAGCGGAACGGGAGTTCGAGAGCAGTTCTTC.

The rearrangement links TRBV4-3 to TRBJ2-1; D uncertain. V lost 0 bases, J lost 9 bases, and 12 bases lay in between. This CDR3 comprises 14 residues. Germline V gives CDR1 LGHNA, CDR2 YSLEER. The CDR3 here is CASSQDVARREQFF. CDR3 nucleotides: TGCGCCAGCAGCCAAGATGTGGCTAGGCGTGAGCAGTTCTTC.

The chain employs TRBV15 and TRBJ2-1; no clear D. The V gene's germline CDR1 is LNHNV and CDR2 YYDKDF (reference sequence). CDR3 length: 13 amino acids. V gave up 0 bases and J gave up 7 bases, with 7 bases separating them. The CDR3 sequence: CATSRDTANEQFF. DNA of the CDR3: TGTGCCACCAGCAGAGATACTGCGAATGAGCAGTTCTTC.

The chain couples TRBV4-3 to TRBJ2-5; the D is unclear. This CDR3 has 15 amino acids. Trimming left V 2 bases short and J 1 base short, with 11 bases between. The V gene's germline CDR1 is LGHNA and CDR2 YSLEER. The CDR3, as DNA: TGCGCCAGCAGCCAACACGCAGGACCCCAAGAGACCCAGTACTTC. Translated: CASSQHAGPQETQYF.

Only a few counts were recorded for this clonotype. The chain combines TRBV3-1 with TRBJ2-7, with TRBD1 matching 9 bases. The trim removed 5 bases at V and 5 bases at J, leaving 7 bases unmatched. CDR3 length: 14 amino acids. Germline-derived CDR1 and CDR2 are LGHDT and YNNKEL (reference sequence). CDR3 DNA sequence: TGTGCCAGCAGCATACCGGGACAGGGCGACGAGCAGTACTTC. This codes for CASSIPGQGDEQYF.

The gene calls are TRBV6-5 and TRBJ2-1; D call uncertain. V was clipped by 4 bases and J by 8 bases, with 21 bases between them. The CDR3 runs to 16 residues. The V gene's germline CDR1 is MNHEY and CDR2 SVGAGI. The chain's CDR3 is CASSSLRVGNTDEQFF. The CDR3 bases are TGTGCCAGCAGTTCCCTTAGGGTGGGGAATACTGATGAGCAGTTCTTC.

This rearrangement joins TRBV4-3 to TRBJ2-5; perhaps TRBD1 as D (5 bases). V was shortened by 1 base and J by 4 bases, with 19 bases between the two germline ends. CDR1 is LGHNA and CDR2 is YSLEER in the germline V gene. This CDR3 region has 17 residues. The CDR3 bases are TGCGCCAGCAGCCAAGTTGGGGCCTCGACTTACGGAGAGACCCAGTACTTC. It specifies CASSQVGASTYGETQYF.